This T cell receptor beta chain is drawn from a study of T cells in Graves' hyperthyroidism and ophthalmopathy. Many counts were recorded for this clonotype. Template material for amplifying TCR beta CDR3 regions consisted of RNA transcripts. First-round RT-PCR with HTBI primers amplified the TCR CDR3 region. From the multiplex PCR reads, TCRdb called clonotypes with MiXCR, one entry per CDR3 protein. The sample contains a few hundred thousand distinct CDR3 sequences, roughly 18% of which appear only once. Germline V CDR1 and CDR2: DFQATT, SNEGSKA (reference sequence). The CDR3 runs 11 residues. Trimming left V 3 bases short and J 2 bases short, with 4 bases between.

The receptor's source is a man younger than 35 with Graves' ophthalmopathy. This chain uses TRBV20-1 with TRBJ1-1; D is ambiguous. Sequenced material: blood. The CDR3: CSASQNTEAFF. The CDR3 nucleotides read TGCAGTGCTAGTCAAAACACTGAAGCTTTCTTT.